These T cell receptor beta chains were read from a single sample in a study of blood T cell repertoires in COVID-19. Assay used: immunoSEQ multiplex PCR; TCRdb lists only in-frame clones, some missing. This sample carries fewer than 100,000 clones, about 85% of them seen once, and the ten largest clones take 20% to 25%. Sequencing was done on a sample of peripheral blood. Source of these receptors: a human donor in a cohort sampled during active COVID-19. Each CDR3 is given with its conserved first and last residue. D genes are given only for firm matches. Only some rows state a clone size, as once, few, many or a class for expanded clones.

CDR3aa,CDR3nt,j_gene,abundance,d_gene,v_gene
CASSVDSTGGTQYF,TGTGCCAGCAGCGTGGACTCGACAGGGGGGACGCAGTATTTT,TRBJ2-3,.,TRBD1,TRBV9
CASSRQGDYNEQFF,TGTGCCAGCAGCCGACAGGGAGACTACAATGAGCAGTTCTTC,TRBJ2-1,.,TRBD1,TRBV11-3
CATSRGGLAVYNEQFF,TGTGCCACCAGCAGAGGCGGATTAGCGGTATACAATGAGCAGTTCTTC,TRBJ2-1,once,.,TRBV15
CASSRTSGRFDEQYF,TGTGCCAGCAGCCGAACTAGCGGGAGATTTGACGAGCAGTACTTC,TRBJ2-7,once,TRBD2,TRBV11-2
CASSLPYLYGYTF,TGTGCCAGCAGTTTACCCTACCTCTATGGCTACACCTTC,TRBJ1-2,.,.,TRBV28
CASSIRQGRTEAFF,TGTGCCAGTAGTATAAGGCAGGGGCGGACTGAAGCTTTCTTT,TRBJ1-1,.,.,TRBV19
CASSDSGREVGQFF,TGTGCCAGCAGTGACTCCGGGCGGGAGGTCGGGCAGTTCTTC,TRBJ2-1,.,TRBD2,TRBV6-4
CASSEGQGAGYNEQFF,TGTGCCAGCAGCGAGGGACAGGGGGCGGGTTACAATGAGCAGTTCTTC,TRBJ2-1,.,TRBD1,TRBV11-2
CASSGLAGVEDTQYF,TGTGCCAGCAGCGGACTAGCGGGAGTAGAAGATACGCAGTATTTT,TRBJ2-3,.,TRBD2,TRBV6-6
CASSEARPPGELFF,TGTGCCAGCAGTGAAGCGCGGCCCCCCGGGGAGCTGTTTTTT,TRBJ2-2,.,.,TRBV2
CVSSFSPANSGNTIYF,TGTGTCAGCAGCTTCAGTCCCGCAAACTCTGGAAACACCATATATTTT,TRBJ1-3,.,.,TRBV7-8
CASSLYAAGNTIYF,TGTGCCAGCAGTTTATACGCGGCTGGAAACACCATATATTTT,TRBJ1-3,.,.,TRBV28
CASSPGTANTEAFF,TGCGCCAGCAGCCCCGGGACAGCGAACACTGAAGCTTTCTTT,TRBJ1-1,.,TRBD1,TRBV5-1
CASRDWTSEEETQYF,TGCGCCAGCAGGGATTGGACTAGCGAGGAAGAGACCCAGTACTTC,TRBJ2-5,.,TRBD2,TRBV5-1
CASRTGAKNIQYF,TGTGCCAGCAGGACAGGGGCCAAAAACATTCAGTACTTC,TRBJ2-4,.,TRBD1,TRBV6-4
CSVDITGELFF,TGCAGCGTTGACATCACCGGGGAGCTGTTTTTT,TRBJ2-2,.,.,TRBV29-1
CASSRSGDYNEQFF,TGCGCCAGCAGTCGGAGCGGGGATTACAATGAGCAGTTCTTC,TRBJ2-1,.,TRBD2,TRBV10-1
CASSQRPAASGSQRQFF,TGCGCCAGCAGCCAACGCCCTGCCGCTAGCGGGAGCCAAAGGCAGTTCTTC,TRBJ2-1,.,TRBD2,TRBV4-3
CASSSRGDRVQFF,TGTGCCAGCAGCTCACGAGGGGACAGGGTCCAGTTCTTC,TRBJ2-1,.,TRBD1,TRBV7-2
CAWSVQYEQYF,TGTGCCTGGAGTGTACAGTACGAGCAGTACTTC,TRBJ2-7,few,.,TRBV30
CASSLGQGAGNEQFF,TGCGCCAGCAGCCTGGGACAGGGGGCGGGTAATGAGCAGTTCTTC,TRBJ2-1,.,TRBD1,TRBV5-1
CASGGLAGYNEQFF,TGCGCCAGCGGGGGACTAGCGGGGTACAATGAGCAGTTCTTC,TRBJ2-1,.,TRBD2,TRBV10-1
CASSSPGKIYEQYF,TGCGCCAGCAGCTCGCCAGGGAAGATCTACGAGCAGTACTTC,TRBJ2-7,.,.,TRBV5-1
CAWRRGQSSGNTIYF,TGTGCCTGGAGAAGGGGACAGAGCTCTGGAAACACCATATATTTT,TRBJ1-3,few,TRBD1,TRBV30
CATSSAGISYEQYF,TGTGCCACCAGCAGTGCCGGGATCTCCTACGAGCAGTACTTC,TRBJ2-7,once,.,TRBV15
CASSGQQGTGQYF,TGTGCCAGCAGCGGTCAACAGGGCACAGGGCAGTACTTC,TRBJ2-7,once,.,TRBV7-2
CASSVVYSGTGELFF,TGTGCCAGCAGCGTAGTTTATAGCGGAACCGGGGAGCTGTTTTTT,TRBJ2-2,.,.,TRBV9
CSASIGTSVGEQYF,TGCAGTGCTAGTATTGGGACTAGTGTAGGGGAGCAGTACTTC,TRBJ2-7,.,TRBD2,TRBV20-1
CASTALARTIYF,TGTGCCAGCACCGCTTTGGCCAGGACCATATATTTT,TRBJ1-3,.,.,TRBV6-5
CASSRTQTGDEQFF,TGTGCCAGCAGCCGTACACAGACAGGGGATGAGCAGTTCTTC,TRBJ2-1,.,TRBD1,TRBV6-5
CASSQDAGRTAPQYF,TGTGCCAGCAGCCAAGATGCCGGCCGGACTGCGCCGCAGTACTTC,TRBJ2-7,.,.,TRBV3-1/TRBV3-2
CAISVSGAAYEQYF,TGTGCCATCAGTGTTAGCGGGGCCGCCTACGAGCAGTACTTC,TRBJ2-7,.,TRBD2,TRBV10-3
CAISEQGATGYTF,TGTGCCATCAGTGAACAGGGGGCAACTGGCTACACCTTC,TRBJ1-2,.,TRBD1,TRBV10-3
CASSIFEGALDTIYF,TGTGCCAGTAGTATTTTTGAGGGGGCCTTGGACACCATATATTTT,TRBJ1-3,.,TRBD1,TRBV19
CASSFRGGPIYEQYF,TGTGCCAGCAGCTTTCGTGGGGGCCCCATCTACGAGCAGTACTTC,TRBJ2-7,.,.,TRBV11-3
CASSQDPNSPLHF,TGCGCCAGCAGCCAAGACCCGAATTCACCCCTCCACTTT,TRBJ1-6,.,.,TRBV4-3
CASSAVTGVGYTF,TGTGCCAGCAGCGCCGTAACAGGGGTTGGCTACACCTTC,TRBJ1-2,.,TRBD1,TRBV7-8
CALGREGRETQYF,TGTGCCCTCGGGCGGGAGGGCCGCGAGACCCAGTACTTC,TRBJ2-5,.,TRBD2,TRBV6-5
CAISGAGTSGTYTDTQYF,TGTGCCATCAGTGGGGCCGGGACTAGCGGGACATACACAGATACGCAGTATTTT,TRBJ2-3,.,TRBD2,TRBV10-3
CASSSAGTSYEQYF,TGTGCCAGTAGTTCGGCAGGGACATCCTACGAGCAGTACTTC,TRBJ2-7,.,.,TRBV19
CASSTPGRQYF,TGTGCCAGCAGTACCCCAGGGCGGCAGTACTTC,TRBJ2-7,.,.,TRBV6-6
CASSGLAGSYNEQFF,TGTGCCAGCAGCGGACTAGCGGGATCCTACAATGAGCAGTTCTTC,TRBJ2-1,few,TRBD2,TRBV9
CASSPTSGSGSGLRNEQFF,TGTGCCAGCAGTCCAACCTCTGGGAGCGGGAGTGGCCTTAGGAATGAGCAGTTCTTC,TRBJ2-1,.,TRBD2,TRBV6-2/TRBV6-3
CASSPGQVVNTEAFF,TGTGCCAGCTCCCCTGGCCAGGTTGTGAACACTGAAGCTTTCTTT,TRBJ1-1,.,.,TRBV18
CASSIVHQAPPNTEAFF,TGTGCCAGTAGTATAGTCCACCAGGCCCCACCGAACACTGAAGCTTTCTTT,TRBJ1-1,.,.,TRBV19
CASSLSYRDHIQYF,TGTGCCAGCAGCTTAAGTTACAGGGACCACATTCAGTACTTC,TRBJ2-4,.,.,TRBV7-2
CASSFDRVSYEQYF,TGTGCCAGCAGTTTCGACAGGGTCTCCTACGAGCAGTACTTC,TRBJ2-7,few,TRBD1,TRBV27